This T cell receptor (beta chain) was profiled in a study of tumor-infiltrating lymphocytes in primary liver carcinoma. Study-wide background: Patients were men and women aged 30 to 69 years. The number of productive TCRbeta reads per sample ranged from roughly 3.65 to 7.5 million and was similar across tissue types. The study, taken as a whole, reports: Blood's top-250-clone fraction was significantly lower than that of tumors (p = 0.039).

CDR1 is SGHVS and CDR2 is FQNEAQ in the germline V gene. The CDR3 runs 14 residues. Notes on this clonotype: Its antigen is undetermined. Germline and junction disagree at one end, which may indicate a read error.

Total RNA and DNA came together from around 20-30 mg of bulk tissue without cell sorting. Patients were treatment-naive with chronic HBV infection. A constant-region primer served to make TCR beta cDNA from about 500 ng total RNA. Slightly modified ARM-PCR served as the procedure for the TCR beta libraries. These libraries came from three rounds of nested multiplex PCR. Both of the initial two PCR rounds ran for about 9 cycles and employed TRBV1-TRBV30 forward primers alongside a C-beta reverse primer. MiXCR, run by TCRdb on the multiplex PCR reads, gives a single entry per CDR3 protein. The profile shows over 100,000 distinct CDR3 sequences, around 65% of them singletons.

The sequence derives from a woman aged 55-75 years with primary liver carcinoma and hepatitis B virus infection. The sequenced sample consisted of tumor-adjacent normal liver tissue. The gene calls are TRBV7-8 and TRBJ2-5; possibly TRBD1 or TRBD2 for D (5 bases each). The CDR3 sequence: CASNSGRWQETHYF. Written as DNA, the CDR3 is TGTGCCAGCAATTCAGGGAGATGGCAGGAGACCCATTACTTC.